This T cell receptor (beta chain) was identified in a study of T cell changes during pregnancy in multiple sclerosis. Generated by immunoSEQ multiplex PCR, the TCRdb table keeps only in-frame clones and is missing some. Here the sample spans about 83,000 clones, about 90% being singletons. In germline, CDR1 is SGHTA, CDR2 FQGTGA. After removal of 1 base from V and 1 base from J, the junction contained 4 bases not matched to a gene. The CDR3 is made up of 17 amino acids. The sequence came from a female donor in good health, serving as a control in a pregnancy study. Some clones in this sample may be carry-over from other donors' samples. The rearrangement joins TRBV7-3 to TRBJ2-2, with 9 positions matching TRBD1. The sequenced sample was PBMCs, obtained in the first trimester of pregnancy. CDR3 nucleotides: TGTGCCAGCAGCTTAAATCGGGACAGGGAGAACACCGGGGAGCTGTTTTTT. Amino acids: CASSLNRDRENTGELFF.